Here is one T cell receptor (beta chain) with its context. The antigen is unknown. Researchers ran the PCR with 60 Vbeta and 13 Jbeta primers. Assay: immunoSEQ multiplex PCR; the TCRdb copy retains only in-frame clones and omits some. Of 150,000 to 200,000 clones listed, 75% to 80% were seen once; the top ten hold around an eighth. From germline, CDR1 is LNHDA and CDR2 SQIVND (reference sequence). CDR3 length equals 18 residues. Trimming removed 3 bases from V and 2 bases from J; junction bases left unmatched: 12. The sample comes from a study of cytomegalovirus exposure and HLA in healthy donors. Broader study findings: As a later analysis showed, several of the most significant clusters appeared to be linked to common viral pathogens. Specificity of three CMV-associated chains for CMV antigens was verified in vitro. Researchers reported in a later analysis that a missense DCLRE1C variant was tied to TCR beta V- and J-gene trimming.

The sequencing sample was made of PBMCs. This receptor was identified in a man aged 50-60 years in good health and CMV-seropositive. The chain links TRBV19 to TRBJ2-3; 9 bases align to TRBD1. The DNA for the CDR3 is TGTGCCAGTAGTATGGGCGCGACCCGGGACAGGGACACAGATACGCAGTATTTT. It specifies CASSMGATRDRDTDTQYF.